This T cell receptor (beta chain) was observed in a study of beta chain features in type 1 diabetes. cDNA synthesis used the whole RNA isolate, giving expressed TCRB sequences. Method: immunoSEQ multiplex PCR; TCRdb's copy keeps in-frame clones and lacks some. There are 680,000 or so clones in the sample; around 15% occur only once, and approximately 0.022% lies in the top ten. Concerning this clone itself: Antigen specificity is unknown.

Study-wide results and limits: PCR might favor shorter templates, but any such skew would affect patients and controls equally. Small HLA sub-analyses could not settle whether HLA shapes TCRB rearrangement. When Type 1 diabetes patients were examined, their TCRB CDR3s proved moderately but significantly shorter in all four CD4+ subsets.

Germline V gene sequence: CDR1 MGHDK, CDR2 SYGVNS. V was trimmed by 7 bases and J by 5 bases, leaving 8 bases between them. CDR3 size: 11 residues. CD45RO/CCR7/CD25/CD127/CD95/CD27 separated CD4+ naive, central memory, regulatory and stem cell-like memory cells by sorting. The source material was naive CD4+ T cells from blood. The chain combines TRBV25-1 with TRBJ1-1, with a tentative D call TRBD1 (5 bases). The sequence came from a man aged 18 to 29 with type 1 diabetes. CDR3 protein: CASKRQTEAFF. For the CDR3, the DNA is TGTGCCAGCAAACGACAGACTGAAGCTTTCTTT.